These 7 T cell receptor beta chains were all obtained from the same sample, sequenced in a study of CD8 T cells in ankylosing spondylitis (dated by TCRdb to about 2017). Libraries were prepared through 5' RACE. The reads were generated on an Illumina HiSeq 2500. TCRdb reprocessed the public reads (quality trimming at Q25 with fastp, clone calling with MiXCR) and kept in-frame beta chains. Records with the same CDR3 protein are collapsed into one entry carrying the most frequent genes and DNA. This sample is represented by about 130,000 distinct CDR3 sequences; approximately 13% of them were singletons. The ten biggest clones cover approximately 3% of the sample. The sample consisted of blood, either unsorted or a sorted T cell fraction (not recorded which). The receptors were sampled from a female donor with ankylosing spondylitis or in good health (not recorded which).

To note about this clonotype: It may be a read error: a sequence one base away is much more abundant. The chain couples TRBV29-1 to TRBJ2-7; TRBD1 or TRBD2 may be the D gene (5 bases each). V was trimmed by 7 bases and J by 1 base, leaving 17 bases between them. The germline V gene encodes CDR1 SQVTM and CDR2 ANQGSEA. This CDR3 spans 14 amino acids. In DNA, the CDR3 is TGCAGCGCAACCCCAGAGGGGCTGTCCTACGAGCAGTACTTC. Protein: CSATPEGLSYEQYF.

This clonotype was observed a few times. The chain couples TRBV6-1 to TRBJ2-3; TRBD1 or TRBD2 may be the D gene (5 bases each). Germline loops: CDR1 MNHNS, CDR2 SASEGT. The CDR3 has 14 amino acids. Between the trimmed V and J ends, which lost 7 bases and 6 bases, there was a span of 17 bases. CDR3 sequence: CASKMEGTFDTQYF. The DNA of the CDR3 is TGTGCCAGCAAGATGGAAGGGACGTTCGATACGCAGTATTTT.

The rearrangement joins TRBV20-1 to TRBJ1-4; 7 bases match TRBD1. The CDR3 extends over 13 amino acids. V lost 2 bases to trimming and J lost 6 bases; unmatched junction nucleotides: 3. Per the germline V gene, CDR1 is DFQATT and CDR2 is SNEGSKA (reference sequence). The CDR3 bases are TGCAGTGCTAGACAGGGGGTAGATGAAAAACTGTTTTTT. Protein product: CSARQGVDEKLFF.

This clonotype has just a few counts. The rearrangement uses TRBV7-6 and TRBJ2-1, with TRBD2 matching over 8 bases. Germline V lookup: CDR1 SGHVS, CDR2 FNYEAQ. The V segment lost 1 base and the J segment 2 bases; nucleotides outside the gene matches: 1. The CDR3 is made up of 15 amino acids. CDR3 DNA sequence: TGTGCCAGCAGCTTAGGACTAGCGACCTACAATGAGCAGTTCTTC. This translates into CASSLGLATYNEQFF.

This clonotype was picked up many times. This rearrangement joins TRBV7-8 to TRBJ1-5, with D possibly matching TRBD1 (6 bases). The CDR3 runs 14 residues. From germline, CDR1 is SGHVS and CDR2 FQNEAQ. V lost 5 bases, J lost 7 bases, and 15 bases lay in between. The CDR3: CASSQGGSQQPQHF. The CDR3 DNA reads TGTGCCAGCAGCCAAGGGGGGTCTCAGCAGCCCCAGCATTTT. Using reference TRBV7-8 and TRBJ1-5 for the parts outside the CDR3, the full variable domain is GAGVSQSPRYKVAKRGQDVALRCDPISGHVSLFWYQQALGQGPEFLTYFQNEAQLDKSGLPSDRFFAERPEGSVSTLKIQRTQQEDSAVYLCASSQGGSQQPQHFGDGTRLSIL.

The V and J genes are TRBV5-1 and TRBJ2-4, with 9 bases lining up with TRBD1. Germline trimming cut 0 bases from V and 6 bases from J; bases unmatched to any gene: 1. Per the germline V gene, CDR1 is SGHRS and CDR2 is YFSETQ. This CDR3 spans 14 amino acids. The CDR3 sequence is CASSLAGQGNIQYF. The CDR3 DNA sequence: TGCGCCAGCAGCTTGGCGGGACAGGGAAACATTCAGTACTTC. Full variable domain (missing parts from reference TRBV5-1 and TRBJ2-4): KAGVTQTPRYLIKTRGQQVTLSCSPISGHRSVSWYQQTPGQGLQFLFEYFSETQRNKGNFPGRFSGRQFSNSRSEMNVSTLELGDSALYLCASSLAGQGNIQYFGAGTRLSVL.

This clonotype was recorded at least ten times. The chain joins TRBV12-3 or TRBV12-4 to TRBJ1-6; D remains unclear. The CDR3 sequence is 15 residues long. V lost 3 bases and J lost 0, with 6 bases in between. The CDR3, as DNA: TGTGCCAGCAGTTTGGGGAGCTCCTATAATTCACCCCTCCACTTT. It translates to CASSLGSSYNSPLHF.